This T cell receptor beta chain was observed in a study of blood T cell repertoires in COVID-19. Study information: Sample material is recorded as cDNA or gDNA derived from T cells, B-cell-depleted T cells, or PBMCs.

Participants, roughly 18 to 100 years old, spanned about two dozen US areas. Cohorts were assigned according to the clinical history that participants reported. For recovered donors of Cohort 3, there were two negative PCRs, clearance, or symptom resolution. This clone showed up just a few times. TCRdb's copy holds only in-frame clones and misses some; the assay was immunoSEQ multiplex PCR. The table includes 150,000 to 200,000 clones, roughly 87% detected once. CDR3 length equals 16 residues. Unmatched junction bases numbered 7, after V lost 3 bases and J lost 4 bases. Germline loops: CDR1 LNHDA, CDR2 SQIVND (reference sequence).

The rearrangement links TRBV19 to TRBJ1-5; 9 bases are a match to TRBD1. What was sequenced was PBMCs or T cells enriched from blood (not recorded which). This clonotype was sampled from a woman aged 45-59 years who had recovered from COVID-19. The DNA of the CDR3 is TGTGCCAGTAGTATTCTTGGACAGGGGTCGAATCAGCCCCAGCATTTT. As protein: CASSILGQGSNQPQHF.